This T cell receptor (beta chain) comes out of a study of control samples from healthy donors and cancer patients. Sequencing used immunoSEQ multiplex PCR; TCRdb keeps in-frame clones, though not all of them. The sample holds 70,000 or so clones, nearly 90% seen once. This clone has a handful of counts. This CDR3 spans 14 amino acids. Trimming removed 4 bases at V and 11 bases at J, with 21 bases between. Germline CDR1 is SGHDT and CDR2 is YYEEEE. Sequenced input: PBMCs. The V and J genes are TRBV5-6 and TRBJ1-1; D remains ambiguous. This TCR derives from a man between 60 and 70 years old with lung cancer. The DNA for the CDR3 is TGTGCCAGCAGCAAATTTACAGCGACCACGGGCGCTTTCTTT. Translated, it gives CASSKFTATTGAFF.